This TCR beta chain emerged from a study of beta chain features in type 1 diabetes. Every isolated RNA sample was fully reverse transcribed, so sequencing captured expressed TCRB transcripts. Using immunoSEQ multiplex PCR, the repertoire was profiled, and TCRdb retains in-frame clones only, with some absent. The data show 150,000 to 200,000 clones, 9% seen once. The sample holds a few counts of this clone. The target antigen is unknown. The CDR3 extends over 15 amino acids. Germline V lookup: CDR1 LGHNA, CDR2 YSLEER. Trimming at V came to 2 bases and at J to 2 bases, leaving 2 bases not matched to a gene. Notes on the study in general: TCRB CDR3 length was moderately but significantly reduced in all four CD4+ subsets of Type 1 diabetes patients.

The V gene is TRBV4-3, the J gene TRBJ1-5, with 8 bases identical to TRBD1. The receptor was isolated from a woman aged 25 to 45 with type 1 diabetes. Sequencing input: central memory CD4+ T cells from blood. The CDR3 here is CASSQPGGRNQPQHF. The DNA of the CDR3 is TGCGCCAGCAGCCAACCAGGGGGCCGCAATCAGCCCCAGCATTTT.